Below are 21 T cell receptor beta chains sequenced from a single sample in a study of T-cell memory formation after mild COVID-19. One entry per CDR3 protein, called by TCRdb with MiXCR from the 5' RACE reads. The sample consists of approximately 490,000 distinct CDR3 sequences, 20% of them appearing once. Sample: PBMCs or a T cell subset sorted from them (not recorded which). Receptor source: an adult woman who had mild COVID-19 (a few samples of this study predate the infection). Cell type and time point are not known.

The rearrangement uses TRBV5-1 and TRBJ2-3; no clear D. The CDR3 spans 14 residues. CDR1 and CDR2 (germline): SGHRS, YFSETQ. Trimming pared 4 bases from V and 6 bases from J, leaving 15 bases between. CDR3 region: CASSPPMLEDTQYF. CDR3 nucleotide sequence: TGCGCCAGCAGCCCCCCAATGCTTGAGGATACGCAGTATTTT.

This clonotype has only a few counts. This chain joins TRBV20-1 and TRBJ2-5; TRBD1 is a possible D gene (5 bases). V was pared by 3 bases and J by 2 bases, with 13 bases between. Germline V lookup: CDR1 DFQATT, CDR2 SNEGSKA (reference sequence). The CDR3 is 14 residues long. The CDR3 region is CSARKQVIQETQYF. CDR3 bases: TGCAGTGCTAGGAAACAGGTTATTCAAGAGACCCAGTACTTC.

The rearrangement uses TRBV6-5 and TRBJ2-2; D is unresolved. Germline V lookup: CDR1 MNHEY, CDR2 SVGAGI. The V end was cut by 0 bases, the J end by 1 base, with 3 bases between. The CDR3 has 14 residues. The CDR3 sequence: CASSYSLNTGELFF. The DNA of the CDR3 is TGTGCCAGCAGTTACTCGTTGAACACCGGGGAGCTGTTTTTT.

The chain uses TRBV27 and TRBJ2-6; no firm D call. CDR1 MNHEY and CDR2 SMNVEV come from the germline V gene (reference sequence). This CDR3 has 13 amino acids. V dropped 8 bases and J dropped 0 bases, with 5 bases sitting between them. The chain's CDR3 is CASLSSGANVLTF. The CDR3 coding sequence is TGTGCCAGCCTTAGCTCTGGGGCCAACGTCCTGACTTTC.

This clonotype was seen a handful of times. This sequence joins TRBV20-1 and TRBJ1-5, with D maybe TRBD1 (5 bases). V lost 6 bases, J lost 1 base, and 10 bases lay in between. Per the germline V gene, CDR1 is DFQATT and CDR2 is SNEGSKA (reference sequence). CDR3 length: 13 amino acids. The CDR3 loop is CSAQTVSNQPQHF. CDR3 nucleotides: TGCAGTGCGCAGACAGTAAGCAATCAGCCCCAGCATTTT.

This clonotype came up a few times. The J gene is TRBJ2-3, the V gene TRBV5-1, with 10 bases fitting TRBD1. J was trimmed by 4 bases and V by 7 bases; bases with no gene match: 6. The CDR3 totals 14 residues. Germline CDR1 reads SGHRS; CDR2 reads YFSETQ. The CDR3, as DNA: TGCGCCAGCGAACGGACAGGGGGTTCAGATACGCAGTATTTT. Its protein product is CASERTGGSDTQYF.

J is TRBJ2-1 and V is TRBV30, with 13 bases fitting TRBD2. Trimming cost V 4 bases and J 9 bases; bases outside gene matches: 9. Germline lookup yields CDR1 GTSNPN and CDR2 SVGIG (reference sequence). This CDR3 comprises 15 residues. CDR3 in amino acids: CAWIGMTSGRFEQFF. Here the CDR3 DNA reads TGTGCCTGGATAGGTATGACTAGCGGGAGGTTTGAGCAGTTCTTC.

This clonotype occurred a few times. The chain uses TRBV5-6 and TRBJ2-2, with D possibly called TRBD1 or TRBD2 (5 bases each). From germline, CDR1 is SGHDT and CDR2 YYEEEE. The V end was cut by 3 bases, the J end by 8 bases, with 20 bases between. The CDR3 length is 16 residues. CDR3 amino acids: CASSSGPAAVGGELFF. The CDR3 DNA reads TGTGCCAGCAGCTCGGGACCAGCCGCCGTGGGGGGGGAGCTGTTTTTT. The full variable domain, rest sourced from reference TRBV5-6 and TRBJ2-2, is DAGVTQSPTHLIKTRGQQVTLRCSPKSGHDTVSWYQQALGQGPQFIFQYYEEEERQRGNFPDRFSGHQFPNYSSELNVNALLLGDSALYLCASSSGPAAVGGELFFGEGSRLTVL.

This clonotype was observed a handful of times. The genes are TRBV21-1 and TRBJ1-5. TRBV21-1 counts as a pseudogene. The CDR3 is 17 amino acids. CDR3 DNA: TGTGCCAGCAGCAAATCTCGGGGCCCTGTTTCAGGCCAGCCCCAGCATTTT. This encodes CASSKSRGPVSGQPQHF.

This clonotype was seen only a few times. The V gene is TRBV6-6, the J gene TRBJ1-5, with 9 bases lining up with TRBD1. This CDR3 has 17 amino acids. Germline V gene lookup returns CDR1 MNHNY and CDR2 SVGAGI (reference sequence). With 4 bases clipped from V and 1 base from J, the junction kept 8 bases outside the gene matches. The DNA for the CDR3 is TGTGCCAGCAGTTCCGGGACAGGGATATTCAGCAATCAGCCCCAGCATTTT. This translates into CASSSGTGIFSNQPQHF.

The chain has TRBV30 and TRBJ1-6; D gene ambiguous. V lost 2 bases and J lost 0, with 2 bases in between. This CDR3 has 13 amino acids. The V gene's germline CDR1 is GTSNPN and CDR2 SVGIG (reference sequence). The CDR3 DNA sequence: TGTGCCTGGAGTAGCTCCTATAATTCACCCCTCCACTTT. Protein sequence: CAWSSSYNSPLHF. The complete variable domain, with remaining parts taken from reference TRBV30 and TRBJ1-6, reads SQTIHQWPATLVQPVGSPLSLECTVEGTSNPNLYWYRQAAGRGLQLLFYSVGIGQISSEVPQNLSASRPQDRQFILSSKKLLLSDSGFYLCAWSSSYNSPLHFGNGTRLTVT.

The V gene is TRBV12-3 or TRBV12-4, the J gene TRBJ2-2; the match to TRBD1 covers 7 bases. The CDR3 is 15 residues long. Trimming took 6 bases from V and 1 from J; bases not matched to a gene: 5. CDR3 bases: TGTGCCAGCAGGCGCCGGGACAGGAACACCGGGGAGCTGTTTTTT. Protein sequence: CASRRRDRNTGELFF.

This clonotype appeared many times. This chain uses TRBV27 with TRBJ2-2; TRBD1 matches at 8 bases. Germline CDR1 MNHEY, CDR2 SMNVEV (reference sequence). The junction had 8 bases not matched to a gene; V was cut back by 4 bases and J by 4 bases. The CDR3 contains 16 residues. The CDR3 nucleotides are TGTGCCAGCAGTTCCCGGACAGGGAGGCTCACCGGGGAGCTGTTTTTT. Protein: CASSSRTGRLTGELFF.

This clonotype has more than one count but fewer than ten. CDR3: CATSDNRFLNEQFF. The CDR3 DNA follows: TGTGCCACCAGTGATAACAGGTTCCTCAATGAGCAGTTCTTC. The chain links TRBV24-1 to TRBJ2-1; a weak D match, TRBD1 (5 bases). Germline lookup yields CDR1 KGHDR and CDR2 SFDVKD. Trimming took off 3 bases at V and 6 bases at J, with 11 bases between the two ends. The CDR3 sequence is 14 residues long.

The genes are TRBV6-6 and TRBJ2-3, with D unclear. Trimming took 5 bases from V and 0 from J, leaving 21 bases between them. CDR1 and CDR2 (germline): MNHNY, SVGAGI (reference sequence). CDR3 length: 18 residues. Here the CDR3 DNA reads TGTGCCAGCAGTCTCCTTGGTAGCCAAGCTTCTAGCACAGATACGCAGTATTTT. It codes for CASSLLGSQASSTDTQYF.

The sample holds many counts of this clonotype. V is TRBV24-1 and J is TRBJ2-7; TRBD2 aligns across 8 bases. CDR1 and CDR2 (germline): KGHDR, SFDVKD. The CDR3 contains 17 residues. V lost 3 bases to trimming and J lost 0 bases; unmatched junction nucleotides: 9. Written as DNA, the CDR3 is TGTGCCACCAGTGATCCCAAACGAACTAGCGGCTCCTACGAGCAGTACTTC. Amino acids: CATSDPKRTSGSYEQYF.

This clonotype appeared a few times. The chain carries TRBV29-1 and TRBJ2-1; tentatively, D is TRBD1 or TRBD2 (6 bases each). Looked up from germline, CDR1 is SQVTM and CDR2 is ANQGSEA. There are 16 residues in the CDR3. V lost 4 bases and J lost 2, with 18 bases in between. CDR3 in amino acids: CSVGGGSRGTYNEQFF. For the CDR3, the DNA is TGCAGCGTTGGAGGGGGTAGCCGGGGGACCTACAATGAGCAGTTCTTC.

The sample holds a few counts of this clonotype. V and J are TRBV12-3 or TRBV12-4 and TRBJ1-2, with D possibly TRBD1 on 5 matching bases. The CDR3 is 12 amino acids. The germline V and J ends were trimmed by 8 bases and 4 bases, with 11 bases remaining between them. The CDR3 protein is CASGGDGYGYTF. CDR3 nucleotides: TGTGCCAGCGGGGGGGACGGCTATGGCTACACCTTC.

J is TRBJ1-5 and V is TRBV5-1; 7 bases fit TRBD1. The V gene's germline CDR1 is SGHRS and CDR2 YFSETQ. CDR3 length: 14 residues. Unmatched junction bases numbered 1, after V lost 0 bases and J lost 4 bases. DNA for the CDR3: TGCGCCAGCAGCTTGGAGGGACAGAATCAGCCCCAGCATTTT. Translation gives CASSLEGQNQPQHF.

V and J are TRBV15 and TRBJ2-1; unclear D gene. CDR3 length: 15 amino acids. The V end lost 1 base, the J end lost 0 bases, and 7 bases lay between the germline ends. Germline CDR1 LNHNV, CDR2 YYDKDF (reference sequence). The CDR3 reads CATSRVLNSYNEQFF. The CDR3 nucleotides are TGTGCCACCAGCAGAGTTTTAAACTCCTACAATGAGCAGTTCTTC.

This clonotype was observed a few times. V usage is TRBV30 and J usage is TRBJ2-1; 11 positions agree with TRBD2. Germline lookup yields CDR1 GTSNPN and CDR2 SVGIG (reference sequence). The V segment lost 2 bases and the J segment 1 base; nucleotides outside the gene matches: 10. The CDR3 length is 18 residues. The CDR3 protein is CAWSSSGGELRSYNEQFF. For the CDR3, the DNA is TGTGCCTGGAGTAGTAGCGGGGGGGAGTTGAGGTCCTACAATGAGCAGTTCTTC.